This TCR beta chain was observed in a study of T-cell memory formation after mild COVID-19. TCRdb recomputed calls from the 5' RACE reads with MiXCR, one row per CDR3 protein. The sample has around 300,000 distinct CDR3 sequences; about 20% are singletons. The germline V gene has CDR1 LGHNA and CDR2 YNFKEQ. The CDR3 runs to 14 residues. V was pared by 1 base and J by 9 bases, with 15 bases between. The chain recombines TRBV4-2 with TRBJ1-1; D uncertain. The sequenced sample was PBMCs or a T cell subset sorted from them (not recorded which). The TCR originated in a man between 18 and 35 years old who had mild COVID-19 (a few samples of this study predate the infection). Cell type and time point are not known. CDR3 sequence (DNA): TGTGCCAGCAGCCAAGTTGGAGGTGGGCAAAAAGCTTTCTTT. The encoded protein is CASSQVGGGQKAFF.